The 32 T cell receptor beta chains reported below all come from one sample, sequenced in a study of T cell changes during pregnancy in multiple sclerosis. Only in-frame clones appear in the TCRdb table, and some are missing; sequencing was by immunoSEQ multiplex PCR. The data contain tens of thousands of clones, 85% to 95% of them singletons. Sequenced here: CD4+ T cells from peripheral blood mononuclear cells, sampled before pregnancy. The receptors originated from a female donor with multiple sclerosis, enrolled in a pregnancy study.

The rearrangement links TRBV27 to TRBJ1-5; D remains ambiguous. Germline V gene sequence: CDR1 MNHEY, CDR2 SMNVEV (reference sequence). The germline V and J ends were trimmed by 4 bases and 2 bases, with 9 bases remaining between them. CDR3 size: 14 residues. The CDR3 sequence is CASSYRQGNQPQHF. The CDR3 DNA reads as TGTGCCAGCAGTTATCGGCAGGGCAATCAGCCCCAGCATTTT.

The rearrangement uses TRBV29-1 and TRBJ1-1, with 8 bases fitting TRBD1. J gave up 4 bases and V 1 base, and 5 bases lay outside the gene matches. The CDR3 runs to 14 residues. Germline assignment: CDR1 SQVTM and CDR2 ANQGSEA. The CDR3 bases are TGCAGCGTTGAAGGTCTGGACAGGGCCACTGAAGCTTTCTTT. It yields the protein CSVEGLDRATEAFF. Complete variable domain (other parts from reference TRBV29-1 and TRBJ1-1): SAVISQKPSRDICQRGTSLTIQCQVDSQVTMMFWYRQQPGQSLTLIATANQGSEATYESGFVIDKFPISRPNLTFSTLTVSNMSPEDSSIYLCSVEGLDRATEAFFGQGTRLTVV.

The chain has TRBV6-1 and TRBJ1-4; no clear D gene. CDR3 length equals 15 residues. V was clipped by 6 bases and J by 6 bases, with 17 bases between them. Per the germline V gene, CDR1 is MNHNS and CDR2 is SASEGT. The CDR3 is CASRDGRPRDEKLFF. CDR3 nucleotide sequence: TGTGCCAGCAGGGACGGACGCCCGAGGGATGAAAAACTGTTTTTT.

J is TRBJ2-2 and V is TRBV30, with D maybe TRBD1 (7 bases). The germline V gene encodes CDR1 GTSNPN and CDR2 SVGIG (reference sequence). This CDR3 region has 15 residues. V was clipped by 0 bases and J by 5 bases, with 13 bases between them. CDR3 coding DNA: TGTGCCTGGAGTGTAGAGACAGGGAGGACCGGGGAGCTGTTTTTT. It specifies CAWSVETGRTGELFF.

This chain links TRBV11-1 with TRBJ2-2; 8 bases fit TRBD2. The V gene end was trimmed by 1 base and the J gene end by 1 base; junction bases not matched to a gene: 2. The CDR3 sequence is 16 residues long. Germline V CDR1 and CDR2: SGHAT, FQDESV (reference sequence). The DNA of the CDR3 is TGTGCCAGCAGCTTAGACGGGGGGGTGAACACCGGGGAGCTGTTTTTT. Encoded protein: CASSLDGGVNTGELFF.

The CDR3 sequence is CASSVAGGPNEKLFF. In nucleotides, the CDR3 is TGTGCCAGCAGCGTAGCCGGGGGGCCGAATGAAAAACTGTTTTTT. This rearrangement joins TRBV9 to TRBJ1-4; weak D call: TRBD1 (6 bases). The CDR3 contains 15 residues. Germline CDR1 SGDLS, CDR2 YYNGEE. V shed 0 bases and J shed 5 bases, with 11 bases lying between them.

The J gene is TRBJ2-2, the V gene TRBV28; D may be TRBD2 (6 bases). The CDR3 runs to 17 residues. V was trimmed by 1 base and J by 4 bases, leaving 16 bases between them. The germline CDR1 and CDR2 sequences are MDHEN and SYDVKM. The CDR3 spells CASSLFLGGRSTGELFF. CDR3 DNA: TGTGCCAGCAGTTTATTTTTGGGAGGTCGAAGCACCGGGGAGCTGTTTTTT.

V is TRBV7-3 and J is TRBJ2-1; D gene ambiguous. Germline V CDR1 and CDR2: SGHTA, FQGTGA. Trimming cost V 3 bases and J 6 bases, with 9 bases left between them. The CDR3 is 13 amino acids. CDR3 sequence reads: CASSFGRGNEQFF. Here the CDR3 DNA reads TGTGCCAGCAGCTTCGGCCGAGGCAATGAGCAGTTCTTC.

This clone was seen just once. This sequence joins TRBV5-1 and TRBJ2-2; no clear D gene. This CDR3 is built from 14 residues. V was trimmed by 1 base and J by 4 bases, leaving 8 bases between them. Germline-derived CDR1 and CDR2 are SGHRS and YFSETQ. The CDR3 nucleotides are TGCGCCAGCAGCTTGACAGTCTCCACCGGGGAGCTGTTTTTT. The encoded protein is CASSLTVSTGELFF.

The chain employs TRBV18 and TRBJ2-2, with D perhaps TRBD1 (5 bases). The CDR3 spans 16 residues. V lost 3 bases and J lost 2, with 13 bases in between. The germline gives CDR1 KGHSH, CDR2 LQKENI. The CDR3 region has the DNA TGTGCCAGCTCACCGAACTCTGGACAAAACACCGGGGAGCTGTTTTTT. Its translation: CASSPNSGQNTGELFF.

The chain has TRBV10-3 and TRBJ1-1, with TRBD1 identical over 11 bases. After removal of 4 bases from V and 4 bases from J, the junction contained 2 bases not matched to a gene. The CDR3 loop spans 14 amino acids. Germline V gene sequence: CDR1 ENHRY, CDR2 SYGVKD. Here the CDR3 DNA reads TGTGCCATCAGTGCCGGGACAGGGGGCACTGAAGCTTTCTTT. Its protein is CAISAGTGGTEAFF.

This chain joins TRBV6-5 and TRBJ2-1, with 7 bases that match TRBD1. CDR3 size: 15 residues. The germline V gene has CDR1 MNHEY and CDR2 SVGAGI. V dropped 4 bases and J dropped 9; count of bases not matched to a gene: 12. This chain's CDR3 is CASSLTGFGSGEQFF. CDR3 in DNA: TGTGCCAGCAGTTTGACAGGGTTTGGATCCGGTGAGCAGTTCTTC.

The chain carries TRBV7-9 and TRBJ2-5; 7 bases agree with TRBD1. V was pared by 4 bases and J by 4 bases, with 12 bases of the junction left unmatched. This CDR3 spans 16 amino acids. In germline, CDR1 is SEHNR, CDR2 FQNEAQ (reference sequence). CDR3 DNA: TGTGCCAGCAGCTCCGGACAGGCGGACGTTCGAGAGACCCAGTACTTC. Translating gives CASSSGQADVRETQYF.

The count of this clone is one. This chain uses TRBV14 with TRBJ1-4; TRBD1 aligns across 7 bases. CDR1 and CDR2 from the germline V gene are SGHDN and FVKESK. This CDR3 is built from 18 residues. V lost 0 bases to trimming and J lost 4 bases; unmatched junction nucleotides: 11. The CDR3 nucleotides read TGTGCCAGCAGCCAAGATCGTCCGAGACAGGGTATTAATGAAAAACTGTTTTTT. Residues: CASSQDRPRQGINEKLFF.

As for this clone: The same CDR3 is also encoded by other DNA sequences in this sample. The chain uses TRBV6-5 and TRBJ1-1; 7 bases match TRBD1. CDR1 and CDR2 (germline): MNHEY, SVGAGI. CDR3 length equals 14 residues. Trimming cost V 6 bases and J 4 bases; bases outside gene matches: 8. CDR3 protein: CASRRSGGSTEAFF. The CDR3 nucleotides read TGTGCCAGCAGGCGCTCAGGGGGGAGCACTGAAGCTTTCTTT.

The V and J genes are TRBV5-6 and TRBJ2-3, with a weak D call TRBD1 (6 bases). CDR1 and CDR2 from the germline V gene are SGHDT and YYEEEE. Trimming left V 2 bases short and J 3 bases short, with 10 bases between. There are 14 residues in the CDR3. CDR3 sequence reads: CASSFSGVTDTQYF. The CDR3 region has the DNA TGTGCCAGCAGCTTTTCAGGGGTAACAGATACGCAGTATTTT.

This chain connects TRBV7-9 to TRBJ2-7, with 10 bases matching TRBD2. J gave up 4 bases and V 4 bases, and 10 bases lay outside the gene matches. Germline CDR1 SEHNR, CDR2 FQNEAQ (reference sequence). The CDR3 is made up of 16 amino acids. CDR3 sequence reads: CASSSYASGSQYEQYF. The DNA for the CDR3 is TGTGCCAGCAGCTCCTACGCTAGCGGGAGTCAATACGAGCAGTACTTC.

CDR3 sequence (DNA): TGTGCCAGCAGCGTAGCCCCAGCGGGAGGGCTCACAGATACGCAGTATTTT. Its protein is CASSVAPAGGLTDTQYF. The chain has TRBV9 and TRBJ2-3, with 10 bases identical to TRBD2. The V and J ends lost 0 bases and 2 bases, in that order; junction bases with no gene match: 6. Germline CDR1 SGDLS, CDR2 YYNGEE. The CDR3 has 17 amino acids.

The sample holds one count of this clone. The chain is built from TRBV7-2 and TRBJ1-5, with 8 bases identical to TRBD1. The CDR3 sequence is 14 residues long. Looked up from germline, CDR1 is SGHTA and CDR2 is FQGNSA. V gave up 5 bases and J gave up 4 bases; unmatched junction bases: 4. CDR3 sequence (DNA): TGTGCCAGCAGCCGCACAGGGGGGAATCAGCCCCAGCATTTT. This encodes CASSRTGGNQPQHF.

Details on this clone: The junction does not match germline at one end; this may be a read error. The rearrangement links TRBV7-9 to TRBJ1-5, with TRBD1 identical over 7 bases. Germline CDR1 and CDR2: SEHNR and FQNEAQ (reference sequence). The CDR3 has 12 residues. The CDR3 DNA reads TGTGCCAGCAGCTTAGAAGGGGACAGAGAGTATTTT. Translated, it gives CASSLEGDREYF.

The chain joins TRBV14 to TRBJ2-3; 8 positions match TRBD2. This CDR3 has 16 residues. The junction had 8 bases not matched to a gene; V was cut back by 1 base and J by 5 bases. The germline V gene has CDR1 SGHDN and CDR2 FVKESK. The CDR3 region is CASSQVAAGGLDTQYF. CDR3 in DNA: TGTGCCAGCAGCCAAGTGGCGGCGGGAGGCCTAGATACGCAGTATTTT.

This chain joins TRBV28 and TRBJ1-2; a possible D gene is TRBD1 (6 bases). V lost 5 bases to trimming and J lost 8 bases, with 15 bases between them. Germline loops: CDR1 MDHEN, CDR2 SYDVKM. The CDR3 is 13 residues long. As DNA, the CDR3 is TGTGCCAGCAGTGCCCACAGGGCGGAGGGCTACACCTTC. This codes for CASSAHRAEGYTF.

The genes are TRBV6-1 and TRBJ1-5, with TRBD1 matching over 8 bases. The CDR3 spans 15 residues. With V trimmed by 7 bases and J by 3 bases, 8 bases remained unmatched. Germline assignment: CDR1 MNHNS and CDR2 SASEGT. The DNA for the CDR3 is TGTGCCAGCACCCGCGGGACAGGAAACAATCAGCCCCAGCATTTT. Its translation is CASTRGTGNNQPQHF.

This clone was seen once. The CDR3 reads CASSFLPGTGPTDTQYF. The CDR3 bases are TGCGCCAGCAGCTTTCTCCCCGGGACAGGGCCCACAGATACGCAGTATTTT. This rearrangement joins TRBV5-1 to TRBJ2-3; 9 positions agree with TRBD1. Unmatched junction bases numbered 9, after V lost 2 bases and J lost 2 bases. The CDR3 contains 17 residues. Germline V gene data show CDR1 as SGHRS and CDR2 as YFSETQ.

CDR3 protein: CASSPREGAKNIQYF. CDR3 sequence (DNA): TGCGCCAGCAGCCCGAGGGAGGGGGCCAAAAACATTCAGTACTTC. The V gene is TRBV5-1, the J gene TRBJ2-4; 7 bases are shared with TRBD2. The germline V gene has CDR1 SGHRS and CDR2 YFSETQ. V was clipped by 4 bases and J by 1 base; unmatched bases: 5. The CDR3 has 15 amino acids.

The CDR3 nucleotides read TGTGCCTGGGCTACTCACACTGAAGCTTTCTTT. It specifies CAWATHTEAFF. The chain combines TRBV30 with TRBJ1-1; D uncertain. Germline V gives CDR1 GTSNPN, CDR2 SVGIG (reference sequence). The CDR3 has 11 amino acids. V was pared by 5 bases and J by 3 bases, with 7 bases between.

This clone has only one observation. J is TRBJ2-7 and V is TRBV28; a possible D gene is TRBD1 (6 bases). Germline lookup yields CDR1 MDHEN and CDR2 SYDVKM. Trimming took 5 bases from V and 3 from J, leaving 23 bases between them. The CDR3 is 17 residues long. Here the CDR3 DNA reads TGTGCCAGCAGTGAGACCCCCGGGACAAACTATTACTACGAGCAGTACTTC. Amino acids: CASSETPGTNYYYEQYF.

The CDR3 DNA is TGTGCCAGCAGCGTAAGGCCCGGGGGGGGTAGAGATACGCAGTATTTT. It is translated as CASSVRPGGGRDTQYF. J is TRBJ2-3 and V is TRBV9; 8 positions match TRBD2. Losses at the gene ends were 1 base for V and 5 bases for J; bases not matched to a gene: 9. This CDR3 is 16 amino acids long. Germline values: CDR1 SGDLS, CDR2 YYNGEE. The full variable domain, in which reference TRBV9 and TRBJ2-3 provide the parts outside the CDR3, is DSGVTQTPKHLITATGQRVTLRCSPRSGDLSVYWYQQSLDQGLQFLIQYYNGEERAKGNILERFSAQQFPDLHSELNLSSLELGDSALYFCASSVRPGGGRDTQYFGPGTRLTVL.

The chain carries TRBV7-9 and TRBJ1-1; D is ambiguous. The V end was cut by 5 bases, the J end by 5 bases, with 15 bases between. The CDR3 has 14 amino acids. Germline V gene data show CDR1 as SEHNR and CDR2 as FQNEAQ (reference sequence). Here the CDR3 reads CASSPRGTGTEAFF. CDR3 in DNA: TGTGCCAGCAGCCCCCGGGGTACTGGGACTGAAGCTTTCTTT.

V is TRBV6-5 and J is TRBJ2-5, with TRBD1 matching 10 bases. The germline gives CDR1 MNHEY, CDR2 SVGAGI. The CDR3 runs 14 residues. Germline trimming cut 6 bases from V and 5 bases from J; bases unmatched to any gene: 6. CDR3 amino acids: CASRGDRGPETQYF. In DNA form, the CDR3 reads TGTGCCAGCAGGGGCGACAGGGGGCCGGAGACCCAGTACTTC.

This clone turned up a few times. This sequence joins TRBV29-1 and TRBJ1-1, with D perhaps TRBD1 (6 bases). V lost 7 bases to trimming and J lost 4 bases, with 13 bases between them. The CDR3 totals 12 residues. Germline values: CDR1 SQVTM, CDR2 ANQGSEA. The CDR3: CSATGRSTEAFF. The CDR3 DNA reads as TGCAGCGCTACAGGGAGATCCACTGAAGCTTTCTTT.

The CDR3 is CASSVTGAQETQYF. CDR3 in DNA: TGCGCCAGCAGCGTCACAGGGGCACAAGAGACCCAGTACTTC. The rearrangement joins TRBV5-1 to TRBJ2-5, with 7 bases lining up with TRBD1. Germline CDR1 reads SGHRS; CDR2 reads YFSETQ. CDR3 size: 14 residues. Trimming at V came to 4 bases and at J to 2 bases, leaving 5 bases not matched to a gene.